Below, 11 T cell receptor beta chains from the same sample are listed, as sequenced in a study of OX40 agonist ivuxolimab in advanced cancers. Assay: immunoSEQ multiplex PCR; the TCRdb copy retains only in-frame clones and omits some. The sample holds around 79,000 clones, approximately 86% seen once. The sample in question was CD4+ or CD8+ T cells sorted from blood, obtained in a trial of the OX40 agonist ivuxolimab. The receptor source for this set is an adult with an advanced solid tumor such as melanoma, head and neck, liver or kidney cancer.

The chain is built from TRBV4-3 and TRBJ2-3; TRBD1 is a possible D gene (6 bases). The V gene's germline CDR1 is LGHNA and CDR2 YSLEER. CDR3 length: 15 amino acids. Trimming left V 4 bases short and J 5 bases short, with 16 bases between. CDR3 DNA: TGCGCCAGCAGCCGCCGGACTCAAGGGGGAGATACGCAGTATTTT. Translated, it gives CASSRRTQGGDTQYF.

The chain combines TRBV28 with TRBJ1-2, with 10 nucleotides matching TRBD1. J gave up 2 bases and V 6 bases, and 3 bases lay outside the gene matches. Germline CDR1 and CDR2: MDHEN and SYDVKM. This CDR3 comprises 14 residues. DNA for the CDR3: TGTGCCAGCAGGCGACAGGGGGCGAACTATGGCTACACCTTC. It encodes CASRRQGANYGYTF.

The CDR3 DNA sequence: TGTGCCAGCAGTGTACATAATCTTGGCTACACCTTC. Protein sequence: CASSVHNLGYTF. The chain has TRBV2 and TRBJ1-2, with D uncertain. The CDR3 length is 12 residues. From germline, CDR1 is SNHLY and CDR2 FYNNEI. V was pared by 4 bases and J by 7 bases, with 10 bases between.

J is TRBJ1-4 and V is TRBV6-1; unclear D gene. CDR3 length equals 11 residues. V was clipped by 6 bases and J by 4 bases, with 3 bases between them. Germline loops: CDR1 MNHNS, CDR2 SASEGT. CDR3 residues: CASSINEKLFF. Here the CDR3 DNA reads TGTGCCAGCAGCATTAATGAAAAACTGTTTTTT.

The chain links TRBV6-5 to TRBJ1-6, with 8 bases that match TRBD1. The CDR3 length is 15 residues. In germline, CDR1 is MNHEY, CDR2 SVGAGI. The V gene end was trimmed by 3 bases and the J gene end by 9 bases; junction bases not matched to a gene: 7. As DNA, the CDR3 is TGTGCCAGCAGTTATACCGGGACAGGAGTTTCACCCCTCCACTTT. Translation: CASSYTGTGVSPLHF.

The genes are TRBV27 and TRBJ1-5; D is perhaps TRBD1 (6 bases). The CDR3 length is 15 residues. With 6 bases removed from V and 4 bases from J, the gap between germline ends came to 16 bases. CDR1 is MNHEY and CDR2 is SMNVEV in the germline V gene (reference sequence). DNA of the CDR3: TGTGCCAGCAGAAAAACAGGGTTCGGGAATCAGCCCCAGCATTTT. Residues: CASRKTGFGNQPQHF.

The CDR3 is CASSDDNRSYNEQFF. The DNA for the CDR3 is TGTGCCAGCAGTGACGATAATCGGTCCTACAATGAGCAGTTCTTC. The J gene is TRBJ2-1, the V gene TRBV25-1; D gene uncertain. Trimming took off 3 bases at V and 1 base at J, with 10 bases between the two ends. There are 15 residues in the CDR3. Germline V gene sequence: CDR1 MGHDK, CDR2 SYGVNS. The full variable domain, with the rest looked up from reference TRBV25-1 and TRBJ2-1, is EADIYQTPRYLVIGTGKKITLECSQTMGHDKMYWYQQDPGMELHLIHYSYGVNSTEKGDLSSESTVSRIRTEHFPLTLESARPSHTSQYLCASSDDNRSYNEQFFGPGTRLTVL.

This rearrangement joins TRBV19 to TRBJ2-7; TRBD2 matches 10 bases. Germline CDR1 is LNHDA and CDR2 is SQIVND (reference sequence). This CDR3 is 15 amino acids long. Losses at the gene ends were 3 bases for V and 4 bases for J; bases not matched to a gene: 6. This CDR3 reads CASSIGAGGLYEQYF. CDR3 DNA sequence: TGTGCCAGTAGTATTGGAGCGGGAGGGCTGTACGAGCAGTACTTC.

This clone has just one count. The V and J genes are TRBV18 and TRBJ1-1; no reliable D call. The CDR3 is 16 residues long. Trimming pared 2 bases from V and 0 bases from J, leaving 13 bases between. Germline V lookup: CDR1 KGHSH, CDR2 LQKENI. As DNA, the CDR3 is TGTGCCAGCTCACCAGACCGCACTTATATGAACACTGAAGCTTTCTTT. It specifies CASSPDRTYMNTEAFF.

This clone appeared once. This chain uses TRBV27 with TRBJ2-1; TRBD1 might be the D (5 bases). CDR1 MNHEY and CDR2 SMNVEV come from the germline V gene (reference sequence). The ends were cut back, 3 bases at V and 5 bases at J, with 11 bases in the middle. The CDR3 totals 14 residues. CDR3 bases: TGTGCCAGCAGTTTTAGAAGGACACACAATGAGCAGTTCTTC. Residues: CASSFRRTHNEQFF.

The chain joins TRBV6-6 to TRBJ2-3, with unresolved D. There are 16 residues in the CDR3. CDR1 is MNHNY and CDR2 is SVGAGI in the germline V gene (reference sequence). The ends were cut back, 6 bases at V and 2 bases at J, with 18 bases in the middle. CDR3 bases: TGTGCCAGCAGCCGCACGGTGCTCGACCTCACAGATACGCAGTATTTT. It specifies CASSRTVLDLTDTQYF.